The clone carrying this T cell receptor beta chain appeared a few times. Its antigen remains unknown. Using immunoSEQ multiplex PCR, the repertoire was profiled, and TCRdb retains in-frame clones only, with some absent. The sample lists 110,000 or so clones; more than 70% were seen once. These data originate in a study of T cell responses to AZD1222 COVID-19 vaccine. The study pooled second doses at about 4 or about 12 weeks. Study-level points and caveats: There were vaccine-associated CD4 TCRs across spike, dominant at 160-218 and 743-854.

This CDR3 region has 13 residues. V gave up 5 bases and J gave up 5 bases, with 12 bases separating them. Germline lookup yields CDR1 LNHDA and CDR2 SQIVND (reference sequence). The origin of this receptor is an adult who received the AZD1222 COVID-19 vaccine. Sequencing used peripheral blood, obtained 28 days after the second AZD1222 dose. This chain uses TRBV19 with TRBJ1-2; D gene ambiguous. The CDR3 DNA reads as TGTGCCAGTAGTCTCCTTGAGAGTTATGGCTACACCTTC. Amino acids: CASSLLESYGYTF.